This TCR beta chain was recovered during a study of blood T cell repertoires in COVID-19. Overall study context: Samples taken during acute and convalescent COVID-19 were collected in the United States, Italy and Spain. PBMCs, B-cell-depleted T cells, or T cells were the source of the cDNA or gDNA that made up the material.

The CDR3 runs to 16 residues. V dropped 4 bases and J dropped 7 bases, with 21 bases sitting between them. Per the germline V gene, CDR1 is KGHDR and CDR2 is SFDVKD. In the authors' methods: Estimation of nucleated cell counts relied on the amplification of reference gene primers. Here immunoSEQ multiplex PCR was the method, and the copy in TCRdb shows in-frame clones only, minus some. V and J calls and clone size are given by that table; D and trimming were obtained from the DNA. The table includes 200,000 to 300,000 clones, more than 70% detected once. Seattle patient enrollment occurred during active infection, with longitudinal follow-up thereafter.

The sequenced material came from peripheral blood. This clonotype originated in a woman aged 25 to 39 with COVID-19, enrolled during active disease. The chain links TRBV24-1 to TRBJ1-2, with D possibly matching TRBD1 (6 bases). The CDR3 DNA reads as TGTGCCACCAGTGACTCCGAAGGGGGGGTGATTGGTGGCTACACCTTC. Protein: CATSDSEGGVIGGYTF.